These 10 T cell receptor beta chains originate from one sample sequenced in a study of breast tumors, draining lymph nodes, adjacent tissues. A single record per CDR3 protein comes from TCRdb applying MiXCR to the multiplex PCR reads. Among 12,000 to 15,000 distinct CDR3 sequences listed, roughly 55% were seen once. Sequencing was performed on tumor-adjacent breast tissue. All receptors come from a female donor with breast cancer. Some clones in this sample may be carry-over from other donors' samples.

This sequence joins TRBV7-4 and TRBJ2-7, with 13 nucleotides matching TRBD2. Trimming took 8 bases from V and 3 from J; bases not matched to a gene: 4. The CDR3 is 14 amino acids. Germline-derived CDR1 and CDR2 are SGHVT and SQSDAQ. The CDR3 loop reads CASPGLAGDYEQYF. DNA for the CDR3: TGTGCCAGCCCTGGACTAGCGGGGGACTACGAGCAGTACTTC.

V usage is TRBV9 and J usage is TRBJ2-7, with 10 bases that match TRBD2. The germline CDR1 and CDR2 sequences are SGDLS and YYNGEE. Trimming removed 3 bases from V and 5 bases from J; junction bases left unmatched: 5. The CDR3 totals 14 residues. The CDR3 sequence is CASSADLAGDEQYF. CDR3 in DNA: TGTGCCAGCAGCGCCGACCTAGCGGGAGACGAGCAGTACTTC.

Ten or more counts support this clonotype. This may come from a read error, since a much larger clone is one base off. This rearrangement joins TRBV20-1 to TRBJ2-1; 11 bases match TRBD2. CDR1 DFQATT and CDR2 SNEGSKA come from the germline V gene (reference sequence). The CDR3 loop spans 15 amino acids. V lost 4 bases and J lost 6; bases outside the gene matches: 8. The CDR3 DNA reads TGCAGTGCTACTCCGACTAGCGGGGTCCCCAATGAGCAGTTCTTC. Protein product: CSATPTSGVPNEQFF.

This clonotype was counted many times. This may stem from a read error, because a much larger clone lies one nucleotide away. The rearrangement joins TRBV20-1 to TRBJ2-7; 8 nucleotides align to TRBD2. CDR1 and CDR2 (germline): DFQATT, SNEGSKA (reference sequence). With V trimmed by 3 bases and J by 5 bases, 12 bases remained unmatched. This CDR3 is built from 15 residues. Here the CDR3 reads CSARGRGGLSDEQYF. CDR3 nucleotide sequence: TGCAGTGCTAGGGGACGGGGGGGCCTTTCCGACGAGCAGTACTTC.

V gene TRBV18 combines with J gene TRBJ2-1; 9 bases are shared with TRBD1. The V segment lost 5 bases and the J segment 5 bases; nucleotides outside the gene matches: 4. The germline CDR1 and CDR2 sequences are KGHSH and LQKENI. The CDR3 has 14 residues. CDR3 bases: TGTGCCAGCTCATGGGACAGGGTTGACAATGAGCAGTTCTTC. Translation gives CASSWDRVDNEQFF.

This chain joins TRBV7-6 and TRBJ2-1; TRBD1 matches at 9 bases. The CDR3 has 14 residues. Trimming cost V 5 bases and J 7 bases; bases outside gene matches: 6. CDR1 is SGHVS, CDR2 FNYEAQ, per germline. This chain's CDR3 is CASSPWTGDNEQFF. The CDR3 region has the DNA TGTGCCAGCAGCCCCTGGACAGGGGATAATGAGCAGTTCTTC.

This clonotype is a singleton in its sample. This rearrangement joins TRBV10-2 to TRBJ2-3, with TRBD2 identical over 7 bases. The J segment lost 1 base and the V segment lost 1 base, leaving 5 bases of the junction unmatched. From germline, CDR1 is WSHSY and CDR2 SAAADI. There are 16 residues in the CDR3. The CDR3 loop is CASSEYKRGGTDTQYF. CDR3 nucleotides: TGCGCCAGCAGTGAGTACAAGCGGGGCGGCACAGATACGCAGTATTTT.

Written as DNA, the CDR3 is TGTGCCAGCAGCTTAGCAGGAAACCCTAACTATGGCTACACCTTC. Protein sequence: CASSLAGNPNYGYTF. V is TRBV4-2 and J is TRBJ1-2; unclear D gene. The V end lost 5 bases, the J end lost 0 bases, and 13 bases lay between the germline ends. Germline CDR1 is LGHNA and CDR2 is YNFKEQ. The length of the CDR3 is 15 residues.

The chain employs TRBV11-2 and TRBJ2-7; D is undetermined. Germline CDR1 SGHAT, CDR2 FQNNGV. The CDR3 sequence is 12 residues long. Deletions cut 5 bases from V and 0 bases from J, with 5 bases between. CDR3 loop: CASSPPSYEQYF. The CDR3 DNA reads TGTGCCAGCAGCCCACCCTCCTACGAGCAGTACTTC.

The CDR3 DNA reads TGTGCCAGCAGCGTAGGTATAGGGGCGGGAGCCAAAAACATTCAGTACTTC. It specifies CASSVGIGAGAKNIQYF. The genes are TRBV9 and TRBJ2-4; D might be TRBD1 or TRBD2, each matching 5 bases. The CDR3 sequence is 17 residues long. The V and J ends lost 0 bases and 0 bases respectively, with 13 bases between them. Looked up from germline, CDR1 is SGDLS and CDR2 is YYNGEE.